The entry below gives a single TCR beta chain sequence along with its context. What it recognizes is unknown. CD45RO-negative, CCR7-selected cells formed the naive CD8 fraction, which excluded terminally differentiated effector memory CD45RA+ cells. The data were taken from a study of shared clonotypes between healthy human individuals. The study, taken as a whole, reports: Naive CD4 clonotypes were shared across a handful of donors at around 5.4%. Read depth was anticipated to influence clonotype sharing among donors. The study found lower generation probabilities in non-shared clonotypes than in those shared by all four donors.

A deep-level run was used for the assay. The repertoire was sequenced with immunoSEQ multiplex PCR; TCRdb's copy has only in-frame clones and lacks some. The table includes around 2,000,000 clones, 85% to 95% detected once. The CDR3 contains 14 residues. Germline CDR1 LNHDA, CDR2 SQIVND (reference sequence). With V trimmed by 7 bases and J by 9 bases, 12 bases remained unmatched. The TCR originated in a man aged 18 to 29 in good health. Some clones in this sample may be carry-over from other donors' samples. This chain connects TRBV19 to TRBJ2-1; 7 bases align to TRBD2. Sequenced input: naive CD8+ T cells from PBMCs. Here the CDR3 DNA reads TGTGCCAGTAACTGGCGCGGGAGTAATGGTGAGCAGTTCTTC. Translating gives CASNWRGSNGEQFF. Looking up the rest from reference TRBV19 and TRBJ2-1 gives the full variable domain: DGGITQSPKYLFRKEGQNVTLSCEQNLNHDAMYWYRQDPGQGLRLIYYSQIVNDFQKGDIAEGYSVSREKKESFPLTVTSAQKNPTAFYLCASNWRGSNGEQFFGPGTRLTVL.